These 18 T cell receptor beta chains originate from one sample sequenced in a study of blood T cell repertoires in COVID-19. Profiling relied on immunoSEQ multiplex PCR, and the TCRdb table lists in-frame clones only, not all of them. Of around 170,000 clones listed, roughly 87% are singletons. Sequencing was performed on peripheral blood. The receptors were sampled from a woman in her sixties or seventies with COVID-19, enrolled during active disease.

This clone has only a few counts. The J gene is TRBJ1-1, the V gene TRBV5-1; no firm D call. Between the trimmed V and J ends, which lost 3 bases and 4 bases, there was a span of 16 bases. This CDR3 comprises 15 residues. Germline loops: CDR1 SGHRS, CDR2 YFSETQ. DNA for the CDR3: TGCGCCAGCAGCTCCGAGCGGGCTTTTGGCACTGAAGCTTTCTTT. This codes for CASSSERAFGTEAFF.

This sequence joins TRBV7-2 and TRBJ1-1; D unclear. CDR3 size: 13 residues. CDR1 SGHTA and CDR2 FQGNSA come from the germline V gene. The V end was cut by 3 bases, the J end by 0 bases, with 5 bases between. The CDR3 bases are TGTGCCAGCAGCTTGGACTTGAACACTGAAGCTTTCTTT. This sequence encodes CASSLDLNTEAFF.

A few counts support this clone. CDR3: CASSFGHSNTEAFF. CDR3 sequence (DNA): TGTGCCAGCAGTTTTGGTCACTCGAACACTGAAGCTTTCTTT. The chain combines TRBV28 with TRBJ1-1, with D unresolved. Germline lookup yields CDR1 MDHEN and CDR2 SYDVKM. CDR3 length equals 14 residues. The V and J ends lost 3 bases and 1 base respectively, with 9 bases between them.

The rearrangement uses TRBV5-1 and TRBJ1-1, with 10 nucleotides matching TRBD1. CDR3 length equals 16 residues. Trimming took 3 bases from V and 4 from J; bases not matched to a gene: 9. Germline V lookup: CDR1 SGHRS, CDR2 YFSETQ. CDR3 sequence (DNA): TGCGCCAGCAGCTCTCCGGGACAGGGGAGGGGCACTGAAGCTTTCTTT. This encodes CASSSPGQGRGTEAFF.

The chain is built from TRBV5-1 and TRBJ1-5; tentatively, D is TRBD1 (6 bases). From germline, CDR1 is SGHRS and CDR2 YFSETQ. Trimming shortened V by 1 base and J by 3 bases, and 8 bases separated the two germline ends. The CDR3 contains 14 residues. The CDR3 loop is CASSLSGDNQPQHF. The CDR3 DNA follows: TGCGCCAGCAGCTTGTCAGGGGACAATCAGCCCCAGCATTTT.

The chain is built from TRBV12-3 or TRBV12-4 and TRBJ2-7, with 9 bases fitting TRBD2. Germline trimming cut 5 bases from V and 2 bases from J; bases unmatched to any gene: 1. The CDR3 sequence is 13 residues long. The CDR3 protein is CASSRTSAYEQYF. The DNA of the CDR3 is TGTGCCAGCAGTAGGACTAGCGCCTACGAGCAGTACTTC.

This chain links TRBV30 with TRBJ2-3; perhaps TRBD2 as D (5 bases). Between the trimmed V and J ends, which lost 0 bases and 1 base, there was a span of 11 bases. The V gene's germline CDR1 is GTSNPN and CDR2 SVGIG (reference sequence). The CDR3 loop spans 15 amino acids. CDR3 protein: CAWSVRGRGTDTQYF. The DNA for the CDR3 is TGTGCCTGGAGTGTACGAGGGCGCGGCACAGATACGCAGTATTTT.

The chain joins TRBV6-6 to TRBJ2-5; unclear D gene. The CDR3 runs 14 residues. Trimming removed 0 bases at V and 3 bases at J, with 8 bases between. Germline V lookup: CDR1 MNHNY, CDR2 SVGAGI (reference sequence). In DNA, the CDR3 is TGTGCCAGCAGTTACTCTGGCGGAAAAGAGACCCAGTACTTC. Amino acids: CASSYSGGKETQYF.

This clone was recorded only once. J is TRBJ2-5 and V is TRBV6-5; 7 nucleotides agree with TRBD1. The CDR3 is made up of 13 amino acids. Germline CDR1 reads MNHEY; CDR2 reads SVGAGI. The junction had 7 bases not matched to a gene; V was cut back by 7 bases and J by 5 bases. The CDR3: CASTFARGETQYF. The CDR3 region has the DNA TGTGCCAGCACATTCGCCAGGGGGGAGACCCAGTACTTC.

The count of this clone is one. The chain is built from TRBV4-3 and TRBJ1-1; D possibly corresponds to TRBD1 (6 bases). Germline assignment: CDR1 LGHNA and CDR2 YSLEER. V was clipped by 0 bases and J by 0 bases, with 20 bases between them. This CDR3 has 19 residues. CDR3 protein: CASSQDPRGSSSMNTEAFF. DNA for the CDR3: TGCGCCAGCAGCCAAGATCCCAGGGGTAGTTCCTCCATGAACACTGAAGCTTTCTTT.

This clone came up a few times. V gene TRBV18 combines with J gene TRBJ1-2; D unclear. Germline loops: CDR1 KGHSH, CDR2 LQKENI. V was clipped by 6 bases and J by 8 bases, with 19 bases between them. CDR3 length equals 14 residues. CDR3 DNA: TGTGCCAGCTCCCCGACCTCCGAGGGCGCGGGCTACACCTTC. The encoded protein is CASSPTSEGAGYTF. Full variable domain (missing parts from reference TRBV18 and TRBJ1-2): NAGVMQNPRHLVRRRGQEARLRCSPMKGHSHVYWYRQLPEEGLKFMVYLQKENIIDESGMPKERFSAEFPKEGPSILRIQQVVRGDSAAYFCASSPTSEGAGYTFGSGTRLTVV.

The rearrangement uses TRBV2 and TRBJ1-5, with TRBD1 matching over 7 bases. The V gene's germline CDR1 is SNHLY and CDR2 FYNNEI. The V and J ends lost 0 bases and 6 bases, in that order; junction bases with no gene match: 5. This CDR3 has 15 amino acids. The chain's CDR3 is CASSEARTGAQPQHF. The DNA for the CDR3 is TGTGCCAGCAGTGAAGCCCGGACAGGAGCTCAGCCCCAGCATTTT.

This clone is a singleton in its sample. The chain is built from TRBV9 and TRBJ2-1, with D tentatively TRBD2 (5 bases). The germline V and J ends were trimmed by 2 bases and 6 bases, with 9 bases remaining between them. From germline, CDR1 is SGDLS and CDR2 YYNGEE. The CDR3 sequence is 13 residues long. CDR3 nucleotide sequence: TGTGCCAGCAGCGTCCTCGGAGGCAATGAGCAGTTCTTC. Protein sequence: CASSVLGGNEQFF.

The genes are TRBV29-1 and TRBJ1-2, with 9 bases matching TRBD1. Germline V CDR1 and CDR2: SQVTM, ANQGSEA. The CDR3 totals 11 residues. Germline trimming cut 6 bases from V and 4 bases from J; bases unmatched to any gene: 0. In DNA, the CDR3 is TGCAGCGTGGACAGGGGCTATGGCTACACCTTC. Its protein product is CSVDRGYGYTF. The variable domain in full, with the rest retrieved from reference TRBV29-1 and TRBJ1-2, is SAVISQKPSRDICQRGTSLTIQCQVDSQVTMMFWYRQQPGQSLTLIATANQGSEATYESGFVIDKFPISRPNLTFSTLTVSNMSPEDSSIYLCSVDRGYGYTFGSGTRLTVV.

This clone has more than one count but fewer than ten. The chain combines TRBV20-1 with TRBJ1-1; no firm D call. Germline V gene lookup returns CDR1 DFQATT and CDR2 SNEGSKA (reference sequence). This CDR3 has 11 residues. V was cut by 5 bases and J by 3 bases, with 7 bases left in between. The CDR3 loop reads CSAPTDTEAFF. As DNA, the CDR3 is TGCAGTGCTCCTACTGACACTGAAGCTTTCTTT.

The chain links TRBV3-1 (or the pseudogene TRBV3-2) to TRBJ1-3; TRBD1 agrees at 7 bases. The CDR3 has 15 residues. The junction had 5 bases not matched to a gene; V was cut back by 3 bases and J by 3 bases. Germline CDR1 reads LGHDT; CDR2 reads YNNKEL (reference sequence). CDR3 coding DNA: TGTGCCAGCAGCCAGGCAGGGGGTGTTGGAAACACCATATATTTT. This gives the protein CASSQAGGVGNTIYF.

The chain joins TRBV6-2 or TRBV6-3 to TRBJ2-5, with a tentative D call TRBD2 (5 bases). CDR1 is MNHEY, CDR2 SVGEGT, per germline. The CDR3 length is 15 residues. V lost 0 bases, J lost 0 bases, and 8 bases lay in between. CDR3 DNA sequence: TGTGCCAGCAGTTACTCGGGGAGCCACCAAGAGACCCAGTACTTC. This sequence encodes CASSYSGSHQETQYF.

The chain is built from TRBV2 and TRBJ2-2, with D possibly TRBD1 on 6 matching bases. With 3 bases removed from V and 4 bases from J, the gap between germline ends came to 12 bases. The CDR3 spans 15 residues. CDR1 and CDR2 from the germline V gene are SNHLY and FYNNEI. CDR3 DNA: TGTGCCAGCAGTGAGACAGGCACGCGCACCGGGGAGCTGTTTTTT. Its translation: CASSETGTRTGELFF.